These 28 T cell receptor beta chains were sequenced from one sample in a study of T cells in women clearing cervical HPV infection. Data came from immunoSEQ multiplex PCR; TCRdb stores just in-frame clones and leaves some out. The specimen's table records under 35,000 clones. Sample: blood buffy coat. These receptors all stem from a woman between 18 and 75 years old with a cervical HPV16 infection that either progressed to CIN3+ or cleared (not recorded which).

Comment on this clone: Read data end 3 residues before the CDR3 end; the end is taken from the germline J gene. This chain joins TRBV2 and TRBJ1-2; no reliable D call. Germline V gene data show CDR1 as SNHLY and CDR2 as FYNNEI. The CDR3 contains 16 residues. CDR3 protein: CASKRERLAGYNDYTF. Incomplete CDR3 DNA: TGTGCCAGCAAGAGAGAGCGACTAGCGGGGTACAATGAC. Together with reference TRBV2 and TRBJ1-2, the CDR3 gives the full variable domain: EPEVTQTPSHQVTQMGQEVILRCVPISNHLYFYWYRQILGQKVEFLVSFYNNEISEKSEIFDDQFSVERPDGSNFTLKIRSTKLEDSAMYFCASKRERLAGYNDYTFGSGTRLTVV.

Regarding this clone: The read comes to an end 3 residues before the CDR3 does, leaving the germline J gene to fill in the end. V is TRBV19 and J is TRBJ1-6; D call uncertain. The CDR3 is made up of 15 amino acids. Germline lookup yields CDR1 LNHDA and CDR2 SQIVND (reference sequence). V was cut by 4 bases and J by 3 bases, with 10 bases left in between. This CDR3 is CASSRFQDYNSPLHF. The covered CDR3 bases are TGTGCCAGTAGTAGGTTCCAGGACTATAATTCACCC.

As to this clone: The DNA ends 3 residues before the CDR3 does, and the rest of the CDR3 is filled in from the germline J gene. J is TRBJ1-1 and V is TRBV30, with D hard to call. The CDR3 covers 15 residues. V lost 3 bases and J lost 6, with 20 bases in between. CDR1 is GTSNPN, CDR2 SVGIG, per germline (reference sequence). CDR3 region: CAWRRVPGSGAEAFF. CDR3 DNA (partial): TGTGCCTGGAGGCGGGTCCCGGGGAGTGGAGCTGAA.

CDR3 DNA, as far as it was read: TGCAGTGCTAGAATCGGGTCTTTGTACCAAGAGACC. Translated, it gives CSARIGSLYQET. The full-length CDR3 reads as CSARIGSLYQETQYF. The J gene is TRBJ2-5, the V gene TRBV20-1; D unclear. The read halts 3 residues ahead of the CDR3 end, with the missing end drawn from the germline J gene. Germline CDR1 and CDR2: DFQATT and SNEGSKA (reference sequence). Trimming left V 2 bases short and J 0 bases short, with 13 bases between. CDR3 length: 15 amino acids.

CDR3 sequence: CASSENGLAGIADTQYF. The DNA read from the CDR3 is TGTGCCAGCAGTGAAAACGGGCTAGCGGGAATCGCAGATACG. V is TRBV2 and J is TRBJ2-3; 9 nucleotides match TRBD2. The read terminates 3 residues before the CDR3 end, so the remaining end is supplied by the germline J gene. The CDR3 runs 17 residues. Per the germline V gene, CDR1 is SNHLY and CDR2 is FYNNEI. The ends lost 2 bases at V and 4 bases at J; junction bases unmatched: 10.

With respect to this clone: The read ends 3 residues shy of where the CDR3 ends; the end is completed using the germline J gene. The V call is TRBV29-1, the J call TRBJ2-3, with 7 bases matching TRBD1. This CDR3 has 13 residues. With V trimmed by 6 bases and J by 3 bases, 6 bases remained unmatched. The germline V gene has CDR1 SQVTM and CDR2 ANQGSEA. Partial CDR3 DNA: TGCAGCGTCCGACAGGGTGGAACAGATACG. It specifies CSVRQGGTDT. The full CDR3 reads CSVRQGGTDTQYF.

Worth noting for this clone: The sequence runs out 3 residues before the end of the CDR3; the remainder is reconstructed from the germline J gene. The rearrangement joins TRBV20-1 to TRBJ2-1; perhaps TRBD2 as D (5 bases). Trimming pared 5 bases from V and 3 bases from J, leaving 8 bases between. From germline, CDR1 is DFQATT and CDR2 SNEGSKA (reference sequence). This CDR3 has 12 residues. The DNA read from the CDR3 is TGCAGTGCTCTCGGGGTCTACAATGAG. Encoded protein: CSALGVYNE. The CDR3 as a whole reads CSALGVYNEQFF.

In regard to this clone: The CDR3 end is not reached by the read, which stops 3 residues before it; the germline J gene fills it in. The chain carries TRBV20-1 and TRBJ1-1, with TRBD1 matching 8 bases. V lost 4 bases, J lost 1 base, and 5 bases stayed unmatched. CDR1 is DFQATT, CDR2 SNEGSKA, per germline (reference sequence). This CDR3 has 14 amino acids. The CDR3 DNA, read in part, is TGCAGTGCTACCCCCGGGACAGGGAACACTGAA. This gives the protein CSATPGTGNTE. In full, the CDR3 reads CSATPGTGNTEAFF.

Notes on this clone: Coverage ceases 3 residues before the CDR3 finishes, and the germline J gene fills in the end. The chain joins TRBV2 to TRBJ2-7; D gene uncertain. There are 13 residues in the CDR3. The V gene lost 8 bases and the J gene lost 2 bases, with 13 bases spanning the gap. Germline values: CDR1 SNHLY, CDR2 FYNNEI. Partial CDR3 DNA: TGTGCCAGCCAGACAACCGAAGCCTACGAG. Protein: CASQTTEAYE. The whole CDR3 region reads CASQTTEAYEQYF.

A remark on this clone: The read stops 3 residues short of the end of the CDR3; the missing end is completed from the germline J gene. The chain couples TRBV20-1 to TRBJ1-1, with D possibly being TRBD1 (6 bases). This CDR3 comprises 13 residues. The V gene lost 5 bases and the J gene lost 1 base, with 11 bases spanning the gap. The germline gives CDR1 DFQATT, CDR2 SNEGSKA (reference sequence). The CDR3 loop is CSAYTGWNTEAFF. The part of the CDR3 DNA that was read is TGCAGTGCTTATACAGGGTGGAACACTGAA.

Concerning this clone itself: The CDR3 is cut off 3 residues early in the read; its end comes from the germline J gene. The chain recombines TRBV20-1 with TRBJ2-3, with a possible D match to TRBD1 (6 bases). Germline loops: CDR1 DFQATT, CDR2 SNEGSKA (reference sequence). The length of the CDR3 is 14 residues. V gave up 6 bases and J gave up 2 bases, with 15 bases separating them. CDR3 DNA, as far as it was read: TGCAGTGCGCGCTTAGGACAGATCACAGATACG. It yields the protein CSARLGQITDT. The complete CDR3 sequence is CSARLGQITDTQYF.

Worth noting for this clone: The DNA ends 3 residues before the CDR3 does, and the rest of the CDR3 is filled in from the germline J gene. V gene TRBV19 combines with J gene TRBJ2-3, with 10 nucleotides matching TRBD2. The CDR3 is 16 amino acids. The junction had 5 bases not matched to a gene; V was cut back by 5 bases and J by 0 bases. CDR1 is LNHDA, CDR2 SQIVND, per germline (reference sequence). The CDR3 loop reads CASSSRTSGSTDTQYF. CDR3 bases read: TGTGCCAGTAGTTCACGGACTAGCGGTAGCACAGATACG.

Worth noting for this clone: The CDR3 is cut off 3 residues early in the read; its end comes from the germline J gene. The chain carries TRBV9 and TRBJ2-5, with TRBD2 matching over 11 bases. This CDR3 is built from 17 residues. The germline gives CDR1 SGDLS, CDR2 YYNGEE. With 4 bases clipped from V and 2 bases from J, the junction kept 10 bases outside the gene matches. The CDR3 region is CASSLSGTSGGQETQYF. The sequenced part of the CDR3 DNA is TGTGCCAGCAGCCTCAGTGGGACTAGCGGAGGGCAAGAGACC.

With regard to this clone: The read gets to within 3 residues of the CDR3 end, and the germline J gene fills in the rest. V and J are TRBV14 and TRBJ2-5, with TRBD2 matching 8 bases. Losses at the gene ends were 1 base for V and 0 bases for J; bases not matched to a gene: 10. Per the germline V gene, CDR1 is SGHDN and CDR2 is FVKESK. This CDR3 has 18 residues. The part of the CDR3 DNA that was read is TGTGCCAGCAGCCAAGGCTTAGCGGGACTTGGGTACCAAGAGACC. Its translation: CASSQGLAGLGYQET. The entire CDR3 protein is CASSQGLAGLGYQETQYF.

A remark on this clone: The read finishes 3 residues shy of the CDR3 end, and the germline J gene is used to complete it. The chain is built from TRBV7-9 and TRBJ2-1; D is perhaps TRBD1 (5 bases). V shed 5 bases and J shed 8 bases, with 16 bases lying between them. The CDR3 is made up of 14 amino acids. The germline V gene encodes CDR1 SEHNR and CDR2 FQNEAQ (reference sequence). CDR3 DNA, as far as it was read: TGTGCCAGCAGCCAACTGACAGTCTCGGATGAG. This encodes CASSQLTVSDE. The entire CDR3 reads CASSQLTVSDEQFF. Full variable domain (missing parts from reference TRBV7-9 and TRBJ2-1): DTGVSQNPRHKITKRGQNVTFRCDPISEHNRLYWYRQTLGQGPEFLTYFQNEAQLEKSRLLSDRFSAERPKGSFSTLEIQRTEQGDSAMYLCASSQLTVSDEQFFGPGTRLTVL.

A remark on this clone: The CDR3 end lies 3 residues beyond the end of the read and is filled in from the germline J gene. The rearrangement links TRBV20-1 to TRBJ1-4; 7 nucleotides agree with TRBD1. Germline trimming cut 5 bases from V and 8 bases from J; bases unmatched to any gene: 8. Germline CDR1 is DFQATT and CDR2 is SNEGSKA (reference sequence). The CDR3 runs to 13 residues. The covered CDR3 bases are TGCAGTGCTTTGACAGGGAGGGAAGAAAAA. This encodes CSALTGREEK. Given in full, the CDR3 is CSALTGREEKLFF.

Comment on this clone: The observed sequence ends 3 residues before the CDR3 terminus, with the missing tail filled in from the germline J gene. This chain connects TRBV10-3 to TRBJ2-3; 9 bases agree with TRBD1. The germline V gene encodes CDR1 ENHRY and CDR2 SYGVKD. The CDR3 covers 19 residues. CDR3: CAISEAGTGTSLSEETQYF. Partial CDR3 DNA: TGTGCCATCAGTGAGGCTGGGACAGGGACCTCACTCAGCGAGGAGACG.

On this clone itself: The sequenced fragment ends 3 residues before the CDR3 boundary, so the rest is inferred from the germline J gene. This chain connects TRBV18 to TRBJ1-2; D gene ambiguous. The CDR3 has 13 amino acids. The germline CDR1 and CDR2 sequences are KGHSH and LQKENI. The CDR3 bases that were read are TGTGCCAGCTCACCCTTCGAAGGGTACGAC. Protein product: CASSPFEGYD. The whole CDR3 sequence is CASSPFEGYDYTF. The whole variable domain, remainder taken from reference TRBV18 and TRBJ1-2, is NAGVMQNPRHLVRRRGQEARLRCSPMKGHSHVYWYRQLPEEGLKFMVYLQKENIIDESGMPKERFSAEFPKEGPSILRIQQVVRGDSAAYFCASSPFEGYDYTFGSGTRLTVV.

CDR3 DNA (partial): TGTGCCAGTAGTATAGGTACTAGCGGGGCCGAGACG. It is translated as CASSIGTSGAET. The whole CDR3 protein reads CASSIGTSGAETQYF. J is TRBJ2-3 and V is TRBV19; 10 bases fit TRBD2. Sequencing ends 3 residues short of the CDR3 end; the germline J gene provides the rest. Germline CDR1 and CDR2: LNHDA and SQIVND (reference sequence). The CDR3 runs 15 residues.

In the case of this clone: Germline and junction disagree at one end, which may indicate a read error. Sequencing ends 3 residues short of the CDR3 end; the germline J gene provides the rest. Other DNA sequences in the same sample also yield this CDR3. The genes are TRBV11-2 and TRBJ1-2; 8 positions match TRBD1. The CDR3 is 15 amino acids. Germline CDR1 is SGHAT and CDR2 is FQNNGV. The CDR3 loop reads CASSFSLDRDYGYTF. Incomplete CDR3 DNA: TGTGCCAGCAGCTTCTCTTTGGACAGGGACTATGGA.

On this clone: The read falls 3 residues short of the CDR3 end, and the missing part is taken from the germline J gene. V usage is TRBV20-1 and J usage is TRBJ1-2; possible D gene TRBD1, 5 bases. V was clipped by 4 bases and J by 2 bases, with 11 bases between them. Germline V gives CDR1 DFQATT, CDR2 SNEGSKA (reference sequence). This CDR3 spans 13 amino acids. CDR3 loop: CSATRRVNYGYTF. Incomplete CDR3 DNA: TGCAGTGCTACCCGCAGGGTAAACTATGGC.

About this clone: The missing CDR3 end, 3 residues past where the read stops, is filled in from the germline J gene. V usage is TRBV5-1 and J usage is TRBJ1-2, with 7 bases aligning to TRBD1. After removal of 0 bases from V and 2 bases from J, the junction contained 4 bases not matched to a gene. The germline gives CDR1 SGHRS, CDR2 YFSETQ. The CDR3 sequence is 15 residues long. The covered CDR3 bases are TGCGCCAGCAGCTTGGCCCCGACAGGGAACTATGGC. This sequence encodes CASSLAPTGNYG. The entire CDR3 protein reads CASSLAPTGNYGYTF.

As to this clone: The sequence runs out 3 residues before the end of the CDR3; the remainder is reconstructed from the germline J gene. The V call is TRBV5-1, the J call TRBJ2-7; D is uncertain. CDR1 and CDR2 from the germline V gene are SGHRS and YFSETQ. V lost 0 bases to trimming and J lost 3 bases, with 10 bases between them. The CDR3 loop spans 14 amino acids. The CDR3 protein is CASSLAGDLYEQYF. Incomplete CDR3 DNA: TGCGCCAGCAGCTTGGCGGGTGACCTCTACGAG.

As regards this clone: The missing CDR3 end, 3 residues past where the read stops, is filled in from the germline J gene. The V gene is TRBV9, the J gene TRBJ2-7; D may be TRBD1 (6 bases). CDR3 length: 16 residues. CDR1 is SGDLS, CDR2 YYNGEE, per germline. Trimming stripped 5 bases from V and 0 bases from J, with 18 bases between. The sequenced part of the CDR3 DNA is TGTGCCAGCAGTCTCGAGGGGGAGCGGTCCTCCTACGAG. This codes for CASSLEGERSSYE. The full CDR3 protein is CASSLEGERSSYEQYF.

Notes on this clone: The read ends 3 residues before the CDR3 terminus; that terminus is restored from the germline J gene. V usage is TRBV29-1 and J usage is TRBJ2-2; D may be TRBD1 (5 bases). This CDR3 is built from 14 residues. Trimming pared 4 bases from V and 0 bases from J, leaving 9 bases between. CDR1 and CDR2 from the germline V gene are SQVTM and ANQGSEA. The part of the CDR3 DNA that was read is TGCAGCGTTGCTGGCAGGGCGAACACCGGGGAG. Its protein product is CSVAGRANTGE. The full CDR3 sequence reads CSVAGRANTGELFF.

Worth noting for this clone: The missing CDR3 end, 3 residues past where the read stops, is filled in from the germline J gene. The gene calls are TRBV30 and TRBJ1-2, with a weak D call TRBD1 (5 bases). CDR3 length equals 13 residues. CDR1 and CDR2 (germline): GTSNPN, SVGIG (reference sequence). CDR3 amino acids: CAWRGTGTDTYTF. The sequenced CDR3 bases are TGTGCCTGGAGGGGGACTGGTACAGATACC.

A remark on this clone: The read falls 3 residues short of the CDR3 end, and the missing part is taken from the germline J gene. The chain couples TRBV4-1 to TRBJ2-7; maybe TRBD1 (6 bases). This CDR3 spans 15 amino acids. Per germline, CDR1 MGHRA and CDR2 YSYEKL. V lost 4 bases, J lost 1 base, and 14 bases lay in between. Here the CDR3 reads CASSLIRDTSYEQYF. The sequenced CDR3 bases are TGCGCCAGCAGCCTTATCCGGGACACATCCTACGAG.

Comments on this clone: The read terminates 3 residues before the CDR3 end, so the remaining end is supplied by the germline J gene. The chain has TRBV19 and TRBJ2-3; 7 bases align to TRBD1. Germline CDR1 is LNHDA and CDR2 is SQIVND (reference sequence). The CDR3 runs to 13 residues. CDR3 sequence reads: CASSDIGGQPQYF. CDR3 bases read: TGTGCCAGTAGCGACATAGGGGGCCAGCCG.